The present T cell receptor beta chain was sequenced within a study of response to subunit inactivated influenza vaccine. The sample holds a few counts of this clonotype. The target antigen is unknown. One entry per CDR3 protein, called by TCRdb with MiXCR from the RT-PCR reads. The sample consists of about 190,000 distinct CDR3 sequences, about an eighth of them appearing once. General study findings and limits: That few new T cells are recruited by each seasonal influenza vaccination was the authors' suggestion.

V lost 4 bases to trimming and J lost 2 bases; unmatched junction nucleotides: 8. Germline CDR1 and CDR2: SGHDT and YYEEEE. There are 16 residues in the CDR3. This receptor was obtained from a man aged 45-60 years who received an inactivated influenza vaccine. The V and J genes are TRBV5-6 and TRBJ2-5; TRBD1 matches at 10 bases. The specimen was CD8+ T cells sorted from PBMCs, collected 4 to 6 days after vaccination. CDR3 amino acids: CASSGLTGGLQETQYF. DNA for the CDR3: TGTGCCAGCAGCGGACTGACAGGGGGCTTACAAGAGACCCAGTACTTC.